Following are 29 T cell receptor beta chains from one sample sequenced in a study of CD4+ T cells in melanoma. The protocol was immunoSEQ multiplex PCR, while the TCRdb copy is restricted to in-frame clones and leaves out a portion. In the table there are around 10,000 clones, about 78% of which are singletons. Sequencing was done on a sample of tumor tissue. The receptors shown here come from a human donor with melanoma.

Here the CDR3 DNA reads TGTGCCAGCAGTCCCTCGAGGGGATCTACTGAAGCTTTCTTT. Its translation is CASSPSRGSTEAFF. The chain uses TRBV27 and TRBJ1-1, with a possible D match to TRBD1 (5 bases). Per germline, CDR1 MNHEY and CDR2 SMNVEV (reference sequence). The CDR3 is 14 amino acids. Trimming left V 5 bases short and J 5 bases short, with 15 bases between.

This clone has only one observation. The CDR3 region is CASRPGEGRGRTEAFF. The CDR3 DNA is TGTGCCAGCAGACCCGGAGAGGGCAGGGGGAGAACTGAAGCTTTCTTT. The chain couples TRBV5-5 to TRBJ1-1; 7 bases map to TRBD1. The junction had 15 bases not matched to a gene; V was cut back by 5 bases and J by 5 bases. The CDR3 consists of 16 residues. Germline CDR1 SGHKS, CDR2 YYEKEE (reference sequence).

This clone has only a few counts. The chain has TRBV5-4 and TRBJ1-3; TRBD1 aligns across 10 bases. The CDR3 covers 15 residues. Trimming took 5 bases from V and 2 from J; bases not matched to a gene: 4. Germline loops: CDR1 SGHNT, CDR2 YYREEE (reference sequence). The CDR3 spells CASREDRGPGNTIYF. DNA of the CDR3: TGTGCCAGCAGAGAAGACAGGGGGCCTGGAAACACCATATATTTT.

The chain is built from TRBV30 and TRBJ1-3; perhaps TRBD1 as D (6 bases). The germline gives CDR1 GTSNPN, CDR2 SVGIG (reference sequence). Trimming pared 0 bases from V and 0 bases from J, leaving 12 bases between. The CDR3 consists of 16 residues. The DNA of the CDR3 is TGTGCCTGGAGTGTACTCGGCAGGGGCTCTGGAAACACCATATATTTT. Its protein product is CAWSVLGRGSGNTIYF. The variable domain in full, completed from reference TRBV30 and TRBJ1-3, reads SQTIHQWPATLVQPVGSPLSLECTVEGTSNPNLYWYRQAAGRGLQLLFYSVGIGQISSEVPQNLSASRPQDRQFILSSKKLLLSDSGFYLCAWSVLGRGSGNTIYFGEGSWLTVV.

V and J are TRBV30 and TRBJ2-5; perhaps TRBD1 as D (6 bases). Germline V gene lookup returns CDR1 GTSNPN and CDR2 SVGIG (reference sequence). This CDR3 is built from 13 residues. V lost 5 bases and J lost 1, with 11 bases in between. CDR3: CAWAGVSQETQYF. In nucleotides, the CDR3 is TGTGCCTGGGCAGGGGTGAGCCAAGAGACCCAGTACTTC. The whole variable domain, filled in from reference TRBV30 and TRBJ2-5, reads SQTIHQWPATLVQPVGSPLSLECTVEGTSNPNLYWYRQAAGRGLQLLFYSVGIGQISSEVPQNLSASRPQDRQFILSSKKLLLSDSGFYLCAWAGVSQETQYFGPGTRLLVL.

The CDR3 reads CASSPGQGFDTEAFF. Here the CDR3 DNA reads TGTGCCAGCAGCCCAGGACAGGGGTTCGACACTGAAGCTTTCTTT. The rearrangement links TRBV7-9 to TRBJ1-1; 9 bases are a match to TRBD1. V shed 5 bases and J 3 bases; nucleotides not matched to a gene: 7. From germline, CDR1 is SEHNR and CDR2 FQNEAQ (reference sequence). The CDR3 runs 15 residues.

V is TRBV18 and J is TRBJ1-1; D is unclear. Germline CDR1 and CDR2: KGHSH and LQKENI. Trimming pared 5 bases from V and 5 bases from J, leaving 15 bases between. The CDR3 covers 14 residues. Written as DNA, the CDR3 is TGTGCCAGCTCAGGTCCAGGTCCCGGGACTGAAGCTTTCTTT. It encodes CASSGPGPGTEAFF.

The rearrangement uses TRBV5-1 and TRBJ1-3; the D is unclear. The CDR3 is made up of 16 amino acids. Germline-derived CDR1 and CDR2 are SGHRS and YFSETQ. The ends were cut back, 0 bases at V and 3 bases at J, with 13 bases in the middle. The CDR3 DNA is TGCGCCAGCAGCTTGGCTGGAGGGTCGTATGGAAACACCATATATTTT. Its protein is CASSLAGGSYGNTIYF. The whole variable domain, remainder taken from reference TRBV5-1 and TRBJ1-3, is KAGVTQTPRYLIKTRGQQVTLSCSPISGHRSVSWYQQTPGQGLQFLFEYFSETQRNKGNFPGRFSGRQFSNSRSEMNVSTLELGDSALYLCASSLAGGSYGNTIYFGEGSWLTVV.

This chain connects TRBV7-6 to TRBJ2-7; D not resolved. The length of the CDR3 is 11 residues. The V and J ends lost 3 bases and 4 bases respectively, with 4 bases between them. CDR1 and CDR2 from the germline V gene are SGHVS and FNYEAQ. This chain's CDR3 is CASSLKYEQYF. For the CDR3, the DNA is TGTGCCAGCAGCTTGAAATACGAGCAGTACTTC. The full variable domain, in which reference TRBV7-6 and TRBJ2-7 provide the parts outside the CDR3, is GAGVSQSPRYKVTKRGQDVALRCDPISGHVSLYWYRQALGQGPEFLTYFNYEAQQDKSGLPNDRFSAERPEGSISTLTIQRTEQRDSAMYRCASSLKYEQYFGPGTRLTVT.

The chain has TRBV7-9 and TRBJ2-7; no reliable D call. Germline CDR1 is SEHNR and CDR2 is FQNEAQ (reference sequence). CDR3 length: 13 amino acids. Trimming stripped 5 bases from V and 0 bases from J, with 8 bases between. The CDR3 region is CASSRATSYEQYF. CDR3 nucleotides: TGTGCCAGCAGCAGAGCTACCTCCTACGAGCAGTACTTC.

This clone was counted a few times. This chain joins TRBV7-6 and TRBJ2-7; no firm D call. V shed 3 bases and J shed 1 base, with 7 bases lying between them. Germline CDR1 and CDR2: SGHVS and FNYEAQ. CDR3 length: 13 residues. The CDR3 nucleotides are TGTGCCAGCAGCTTTGACTGGTCCTACGAGCAGTACTTC. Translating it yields CASSFDWSYEQYF. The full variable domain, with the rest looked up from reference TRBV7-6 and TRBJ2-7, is GAGVSQSPRYKVTKRGQDVALRCDPISGHVSLYWYRQALGQGPEFLTYFNYEAQQDKSGLPNDRFSAERPEGSISTLTIQRTEQRDSAMYRCASSFDWSYEQYFGPGTRLTVT.

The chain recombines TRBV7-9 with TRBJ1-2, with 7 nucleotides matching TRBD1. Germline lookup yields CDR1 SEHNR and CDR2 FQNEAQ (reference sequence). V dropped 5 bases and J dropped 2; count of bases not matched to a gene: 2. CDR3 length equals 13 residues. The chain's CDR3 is CASSRTGNYGYTF. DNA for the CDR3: TGTGCCAGCAGCCGGACAGGCAACTATGGCTACACCTTC.

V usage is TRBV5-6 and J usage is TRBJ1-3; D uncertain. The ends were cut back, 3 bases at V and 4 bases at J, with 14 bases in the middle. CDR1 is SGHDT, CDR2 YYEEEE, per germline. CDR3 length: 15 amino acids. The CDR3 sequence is CASSSPPERGNTIYF. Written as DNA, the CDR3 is TGTGCCAGCAGCTCTCCACCAGAAAGAGGAAACACCATATATTTT.

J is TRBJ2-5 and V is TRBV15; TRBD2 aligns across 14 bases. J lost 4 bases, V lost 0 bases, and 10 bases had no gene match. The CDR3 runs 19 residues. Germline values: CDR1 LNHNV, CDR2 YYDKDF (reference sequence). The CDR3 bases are TGTGCCACCAGCAGAGAGGGGTTAGGACTAGCGGGGGGAAGAGAGACCCAGTACTTC. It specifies CATSREGLGLAGGRETQYF.

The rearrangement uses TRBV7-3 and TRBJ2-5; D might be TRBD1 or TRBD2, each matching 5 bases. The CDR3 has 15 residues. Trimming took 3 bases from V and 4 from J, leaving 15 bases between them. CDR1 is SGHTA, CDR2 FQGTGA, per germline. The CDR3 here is CASSFNQGRGETQYF. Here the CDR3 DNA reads TGTGCCAGCAGCTTCAACCAGGGTCGGGGAGAGACCCAGTACTTC. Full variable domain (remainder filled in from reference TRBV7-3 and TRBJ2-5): GAGVSQTPSNKVTEKGKYVELRCDPISGHTALYWYRQSLGQGPEFLIYFQGTGAADDSGLPNDRFFAVRPEGSVSTLKIQRTERGDSAVYLCASSFNQGRGETQYFGPGTRLLVL.

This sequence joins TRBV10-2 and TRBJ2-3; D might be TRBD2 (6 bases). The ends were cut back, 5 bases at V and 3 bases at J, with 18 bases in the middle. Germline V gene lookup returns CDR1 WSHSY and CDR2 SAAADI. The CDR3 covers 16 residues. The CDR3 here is CASSTGLAGATDTQYF. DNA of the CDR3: TGCGCCAGCAGTACGGGACTCGCGGGTGCGACAGATACGCAGTATTTT.

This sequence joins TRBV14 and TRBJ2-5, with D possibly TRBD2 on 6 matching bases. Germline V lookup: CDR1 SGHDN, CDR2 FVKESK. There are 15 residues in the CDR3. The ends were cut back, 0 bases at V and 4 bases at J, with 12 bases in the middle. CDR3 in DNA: TGTGCCAGCAGCCAAGATGCGGCGCGGGGAGAGACCCAGTACTTC. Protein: CASSQDAARGETQYF.

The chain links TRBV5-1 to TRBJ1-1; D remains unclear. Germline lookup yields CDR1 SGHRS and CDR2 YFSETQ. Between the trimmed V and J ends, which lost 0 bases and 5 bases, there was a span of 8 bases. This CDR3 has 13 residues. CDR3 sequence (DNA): TGCGCCAGCAGCTTGGTCGGGCTAACTGAAGCTTTCTTT. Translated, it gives CASSLVGLTEAFF.

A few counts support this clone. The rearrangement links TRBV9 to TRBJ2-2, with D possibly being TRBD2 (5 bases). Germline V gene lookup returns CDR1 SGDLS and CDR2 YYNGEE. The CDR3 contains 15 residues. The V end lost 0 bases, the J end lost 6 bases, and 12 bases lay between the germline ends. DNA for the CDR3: TGTGCCAGCAGCGTAGGAACTAGTCGGGCCGGGGAGCTGTTTTTT. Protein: CASSVGTSRAGELFF.

The DNA of the CDR3 is TGCGCCAGCAGCACCAGGATTTACTACGAGCAGTACTTC. The encoded protein is CASSTRIYYEQYF. The chain combines TRBV4-1 with TRBJ2-7; D call uncertain. V was clipped by 5 bases and J by 3 bases, with 11 bases between them. This CDR3 has 13 amino acids. Germline-derived CDR1 and CDR2 are MGHRA and YSYEKL.

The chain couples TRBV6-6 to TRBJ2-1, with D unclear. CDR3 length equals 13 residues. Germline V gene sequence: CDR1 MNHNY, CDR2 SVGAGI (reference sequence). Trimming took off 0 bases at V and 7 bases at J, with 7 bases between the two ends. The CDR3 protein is CASSYSHRNEQFF. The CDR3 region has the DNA TGTGCCAGCAGTTACTCACACAGAAATGAGCAGTTCTTC.

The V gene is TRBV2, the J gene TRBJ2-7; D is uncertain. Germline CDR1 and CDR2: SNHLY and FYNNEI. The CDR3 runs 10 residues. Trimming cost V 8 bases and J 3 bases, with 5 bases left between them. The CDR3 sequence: CASAVYEQYF. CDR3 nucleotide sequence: TGTGCCAGCGCTGTCTACGAGCAGTACTTC.

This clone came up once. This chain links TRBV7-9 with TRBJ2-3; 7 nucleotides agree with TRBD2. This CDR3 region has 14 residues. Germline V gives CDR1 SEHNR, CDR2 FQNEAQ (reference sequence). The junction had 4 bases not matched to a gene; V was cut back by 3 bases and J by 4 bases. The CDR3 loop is CASSFASGSDTQYF. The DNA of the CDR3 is TGTGCCAGCAGCTTTGCTAGCGGATCAGATACGCAGTATTTT.

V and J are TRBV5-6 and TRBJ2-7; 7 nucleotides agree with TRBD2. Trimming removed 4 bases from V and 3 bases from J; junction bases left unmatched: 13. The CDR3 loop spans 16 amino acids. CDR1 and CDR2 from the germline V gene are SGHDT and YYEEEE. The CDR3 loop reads CASSPARRERDYEQYF. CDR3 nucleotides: TGTGCCAGCAGCCCGGCTCGGCGGGAGCGGGACTACGAGCAGTACTTC.

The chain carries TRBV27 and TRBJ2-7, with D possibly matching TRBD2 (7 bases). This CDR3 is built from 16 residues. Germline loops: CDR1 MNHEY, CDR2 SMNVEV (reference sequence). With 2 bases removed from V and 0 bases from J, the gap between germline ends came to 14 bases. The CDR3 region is CASSLAGGGISYEQYF. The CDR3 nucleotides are TGTGCCAGCAGTTTAGCCGGCGGGGGCATCTCCTACGAGCAGTACTTC.

CDR3 sequence (DNA): TGTGCCAGCTTCCAGGGGTTCGCTAACTATGGCTACACCTTC. This gives the protein CASFQGFANYGYTF. This chain connects TRBV18 to TRBJ1-2; tentatively, D is TRBD1 (6 bases). Trimming shortened V by 7 bases and J by 0 bases, and 12 bases separated the two germline ends. This CDR3 region has 14 residues. Germline CDR1 is KGHSH and CDR2 is LQKENI. Supplemented by reference TRBV18 and TRBJ1-2, the full variable domain reads NAGVMQNPRHLVRRRGQEARLRCSPMKGHSHVYWYRQLPEEGLKFMVYLQKENIIDESGMPKERFSAEFPKEGPSILRIQQVVRGDSAAYFCASFQGFANYGYTFGSGTRLTVV.

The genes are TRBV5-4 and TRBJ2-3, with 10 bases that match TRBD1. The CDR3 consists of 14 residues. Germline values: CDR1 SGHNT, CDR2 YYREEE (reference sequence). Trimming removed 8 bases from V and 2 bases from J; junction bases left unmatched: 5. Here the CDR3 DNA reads TGTGCCAGTCGGACAGGGGGAGCCACAGATACGCAGTATTTT. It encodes CASRTGGATDTQYF.

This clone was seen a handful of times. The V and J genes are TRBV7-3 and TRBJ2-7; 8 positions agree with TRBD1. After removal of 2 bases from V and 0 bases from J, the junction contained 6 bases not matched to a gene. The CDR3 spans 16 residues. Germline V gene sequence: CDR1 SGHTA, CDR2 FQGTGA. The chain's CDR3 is CASSLGDRYSSYEQYF. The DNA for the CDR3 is TGTGCCAGCAGCTTAGGGGACAGGTATAGCTCCTACGAGCAGTACTTC.

CDR3 sequence (DNA): TGCGCCAGCAGCCAAGCACAGGGGGCGGATTCACCCCTCCACTTT. It specifies CASSQAQGADSPLHF. The J gene is TRBJ1-6, the V gene TRBV4-1; 9 nucleotides match TRBD1. The CDR3 contains 15 residues. With 1 base clipped from V and 8 bases from J, the junction kept 3 bases outside the gene matches. Germline-derived CDR1 and CDR2 are MGHRA and YSYEKL.